Listed below are T cell receptor beta chains from one sample, sequenced in a study of CD8 T cells in ankylosing spondylitis. Via MiXCR, TCRdb re-called the 5' RACE reads, giving one row per CDR3 protein. The data hold just under 550,000 distinct CDR3 sequences, with about 12% observed a single time. The sequencing input was blood, either unsorted or a sorted T cell fraction (not recorded which). The receptors here all came from a male donor with ankylosing spondylitis. Both conserved end residues are part of each CDR3. A D gene is named only where the DNA matches it firmly. Clone size is not always given. Where it is, it says once, few, many or a class for expanded clones.

CDR3aa: CASTAQGNYGYTF
CDR3nt: TGCGCCAGCACCGCGCAGGGGAACTATGGCTACACCTTC
d_gene: -
j_gene: TRBJ1-2
v_gene: TRBV5-1
abundance: -

CDR3aa: CASSDQTPYGYTF
CDR3nt: TGCGCCAGCAGTGACCAGACCCCCTATGGCTACACCTTC
d_gene: -
j_gene: TRBJ1-2
v_gene: TRBV10-2
abundance: few

CDR3aa: CASSPGTSLITDTQYF
CDR3nt: TGTGCCAGCAGCCCGGGTACTAGCCTTATCACAGATACGCAGTATTTT
d_gene: -
j_gene: TRBJ2-3
v_gene: TRBV7-9
abundance: few

CDR3aa: CASSDGTSERVDTQYF
CDR3nt: TGCGCCAGCAGCGACGGGACTAGCGAGAGGGTAGATACGCAGTATTTT
d_gene: TRBD2
j_gene: TRBJ2-3
v_gene: TRBV5-1
abundance: -

CDR3aa: CASSQMAGANEKLFF
CDR3nt: TGCGCCAGCAGCCAGATGGCGGGGGCTAATGAAAAACTGTTTTTT
d_gene: -
j_gene: TRBJ1-4
v_gene: TRBV4-1
abundance: -

CDR3aa: CASSLEGYEQFF
CDR3nt: TGCGCCAGCAGCTTGGAAGGGTATGAGCAGTTCTTC
d_gene: -
j_gene: TRBJ2-1
v_gene: TRBV5-1
abundance: many

CDR3aa: CASSLGTSGRVPSTDTQYF
CDR3nt: TGTGCCAGCAGTTTAGGGACTAGCGGGAGGGTCCCTAGCACAGATACGCAGTATTTT
d_gene: TRBD2
j_gene: TRBJ2-3
v_gene: TRBV12-3/TRBV12-4
abundance: -

CDR3aa: CASSLQGSPDTQYF
CDR3nt: TGTGCCAGCAGCTTACAGGGCTCCCCAGATACGCAGTATTTT
d_gene: -
j_gene: TRBJ2-3
v_gene: TRBV5-5
abundance: few

CDR3aa: CASSLRGAHTEAFF
CDR3nt: TGTGCCAGCAGTCTTCGAGGGGCCCACACTGAAGCTTTCTTT
d_gene: -
j_gene: TRBJ1-1
v_gene: TRBV12-3/TRBV12-4
abundance: many

CDR3aa: CSVEGHPDGGNTIYF
CDR3nt: TGCAGCGTTGAAGGGCACCCTGACGGAGGAAACACCATATATTTT
d_gene: -
j_gene: TRBJ1-3
v_gene: TRBV29-1
abundance: many

CDR3aa: CANRRAENEKLFF
CDR3nt: TGTGCCAACCGGCGAGCGGAGAATGAAAAACTGTTTTTT
d_gene: -
j_gene: TRBJ1-4
v_gene: TRBV11-2
abundance: few

CDR3aa: CASSLGYRPGDF
CDR3nt: TGTGCCAGCAGTTTAGGCTACCGCCCGGGGGACTTC
d_gene: -
j_gene: TRBJ2-5
v_gene: TRBV12-3/TRBV12-4
abundance: few

CDR3aa: CASSSRQGARQETQYF
CDR3nt: TGTGCCAGCAGCTCGCGCCAGGGGGCTCGGCAAGAGACCCAGTACTTC
d_gene: TRBD1
j_gene: TRBJ2-5
v_gene: TRBV11-2
abundance: -

CDR3aa: CASRGGLAYNEQFF
CDR3nt: TGCGCCAGCCGGGGGGGGCTCGCCTACAATGAGCAGTTCTTC
d_gene: TRBD2
j_gene: TRBJ2-1
v_gene: TRBV5-1
abundance: -

CDR3aa: CASSPQGKGTDTQYF
CDR3nt: TGTGCCAGCTCACCGCAGGGGAAAGGCACAGATACGCAGTATTTT
d_gene: -
j_gene: TRBJ2-3
v_gene: TRBV18
abundance: few

CDR3aa: CATRGHAEAFF
CDR3nt: TGTGCCACCCGAGGTCACGCTGAAGCTTTCTTT
d_gene: -
j_gene: TRBJ1-1
v_gene: TRBV18
abundance: few

CDR3aa: CASRLTGRTRGYGYTF
CDR3nt: TGTGCCAGCAGACTGACAGGGCGGACTCGGGGCTATGGCTACACCTTC
d_gene: TRBD1
j_gene: TRBJ1-2
v_gene: TRBV6-1
abundance: -

CDR3aa: CASSLQGARGSKLFF
CDR3nt: TGTGCCAGCAGCTTGCAGGGGGCCAGGGGAAGCAAACTGTTTTTT
d_gene: TRBD1
j_gene: TRBJ1-4
v_gene: TRBV7-2
abundance: few

CDR3aa: CASRRQGGNTEAFF
CDR3nt: TGTGCCAGCAGGCGACAGGGTGGGAACACTGAAGCTTTCTTT
d_gene: TRBD1
j_gene: TRBJ1-1
v_gene: TRBV27
abundance: -

CDR3aa: CASSGQGAVDTQYF
CDR3nt: TGCGCCAGCAGCGGACAGGGGGCTGTCGATACGCAGTATTTT
d_gene: TRBD1
j_gene: TRBJ2-3
v_gene: TRBV5-1
abundance: many

CDR3aa: CASSLDLAQYEQFF
CDR3nt: TGTGCCAGCAGCTTAGACCTGGCCCAATATGAGCAGTTCTTC
d_gene: -
j_gene: TRBJ2-1
v_gene: TRBV7-2
abundance: few

CDR3aa: CSARQGNNQPQHF
CDR3nt: TGCAGTGCACGGCAGGGAAATAATCAGCCCCAGCATTTT
d_gene: -
j_gene: TRBJ1-5
v_gene: TRBV20-1
abundance: -

CDR3aa: CASNLGADGNLYNEQFF
CDR3nt: TGTGCCAGCAACCTTGGGGCGGACGGAAACCTCTACAATGAGCAGTTCTTC
d_gene: -
j_gene: TRBJ2-1
v_gene: TRBV27
abundance: -

CDR3aa: CASSLRQGEGNTEAFF
CDR3nt: TGTGCCAGCAGCTTACGTCAGGGTGAGGGGAACACTGAAGCTTTCTTT
d_gene: -
j_gene: TRBJ1-1
v_gene: TRBV11-3
abundance: few

CDR3aa: CATSDLETGERDTQYF
CDR3nt: TGTGCCACCAGTGATTTGGAAACGGGAGAACGAGATACGCAGTATTTT
d_gene: -
j_gene: TRBJ2-3
v_gene: TRBV24-1
abundance: many

CDR3aa: CASSHPRIGGRTEAFF
CDR3nt: TGTGCCAGCAGCCACCCCCGTATCGGGGGGCGGACTGAAGCTTTCTTT
d_gene: -
j_gene: TRBJ1-1
v_gene: TRBV3-1
abundance: many

CDR3aa: CSARDRGLENEQFF
CDR3nt: TGCAGTGCTAGAGACAGGGGATTGGAAAATGAGCAGTTCTTC
d_gene: -
j_gene: TRBJ2-1
v_gene: TRBV20-1
abundance: few

CDR3aa: CASTPDRDTGELFF
CDR3nt: TGTGCCAGCACCCCTGACAGGGACACCGGGGAGCTGTTTTTT
d_gene: TRBD1
j_gene: TRBJ2-2
v_gene: TRBV5-5
abundance: -

CDR3aa: CASSIRLAGASDSAKNIQYF
CDR3nt: TGTGCCAGCAGCATTCGACTAGCGGGAGCCTCGGATTCGGCCAAAAACATTCAGTACTTC
d_gene: TRBD2
j_gene: TRBJ2-4
v_gene: TRBV9
abundance: few

CDR3aa: CASSEAGRPNGYTF
CDR3nt: TGTGCCAGCAGCGAGGCCGGGCGCCCAAATGGCTACACCTTC
d_gene: -
j_gene: TRBJ1-2
v_gene: TRBV7-9
abundance: -

CDR3aa: CASSQPKERGVGGTDTQYF
CDR3nt: TGTGCCAGCAGCCAACCTAAAGAGCGAGGGGTAGGGGGCACAGATACGCAGTATTTT
d_gene: -
j_gene: TRBJ2-3
v_gene: TRBV4-2
abundance: -

CDR3aa: CASSRTQDTQYF
CDR3nt: TGTGCCAGCAGTCGTACCCAAGATACGCAGTATTTT
d_gene: -
j_gene: TRBJ2-3
v_gene: TRBV7-2
abundance: few

CDR3aa: CASSLSGTGSAEAFF
CDR3nt: TGCGCCAGCAGCTTGAGCGGGACAGGGTCTGCTGAAGCTTTCTTT
d_gene: TRBD1
j_gene: TRBJ1-1
v_gene: TRBV5-1
abundance: few

CDR3aa: CASSPSGRASIAGELFF
CDR3nt: TGTGCCAGCAGTCCAAGCGGGAGGGCCAGTATCGCCGGGGAGCTGTTTTTT
d_gene: TRBD2
j_gene: TRBJ2-2
v_gene: TRBV27
abundance: few

CDR3aa: CASSESTGSEQPQHF
CDR3nt: TGCGCCAGCAGTGAGTCGACAGGGTCCGAACAGCCCCAGCATTTT
d_gene: TRBD1
j_gene: TRBJ1-5
v_gene: TRBV10-2
abundance: -

CDR3aa: CATSGSGQGRAEQFF
CDR3nt: TGTGCCACCAGTGGATCGGGACAAGGTCGGGCTGAGCAGTTCTTC
d_gene: -
j_gene: TRBJ2-1
v_gene: TRBV24-1
abundance: many

CDR3aa: CASSLVLQDMQYF
CDR3nt: TGTGCCAGCAGCTTAGTATTACAAGATATGCAGTATTTT
d_gene: -
j_gene: TRBJ2-3
v_gene: TRBV7-6
abundance: once

CDR3aa: CASSPDGIKRDTQYF
CDR3nt: TGTGCCAGCAGCCCCGATGGGATTAAGCGGGATACGCAGTATTTT
d_gene: -
j_gene: TRBJ2-3
v_gene: TRBV2
abundance: many

CDR3aa: CASSSTDRGNSPLHF
CDR3nt: TGCGCCAGCAGCTCCACGGACCGAGGGAATTCACCCCTCCACTTT
d_gene: -
j_gene: TRBJ1-6
v_gene: TRBV5-1
abundance: few

CDR3aa: CASSFWGLVNEQFF
CDR3nt: TGTGCCAGCAGTTTCTGGGGCCTTGTCAATGAGCAGTTCTTC
d_gene: -
j_gene: TRBJ2-1
v_gene: TRBV12-3/TRBV12-4
abundance: few

CDR3aa: CASSLVPGQSSGNTIYF
CDR3nt: TGTGCCAGCAGCTTAGTCCCCGGACAGTCCTCTGGAAACACCATATATTTT
d_gene: -
j_gene: TRBJ1-3
v_gene: TRBV11-2
abundance: -

CDR3aa: CASSQSGLAGVETQYF
CDR3nt: TGTGCCAGCAGCCAATCGGGACTAGCGGGAGTGGAGACCCAGTACTTC
d_gene: TRBD2
j_gene: TRBJ2-5
v_gene: TRBV3-1
abundance: many

CDR3aa: CSASPWGYNSPLHF
CDR3nt: TGCAGTGCTAGTCCCTGGGGCTATAATTCACCCCTCCACTTT
d_gene: -
j_gene: TRBJ1-6
v_gene: TRBV20-1
abundance: few

CDR3aa: CSGETSGTYEQYF
CDR3nt: TGCAGTGGCGAGACTAGCGGGACTTACGAGCAGTACTTC
d_gene: TRBD2
j_gene: TRBJ2-7
v_gene: TRBV20-1
abundance: -

CDR3aa: CASSLGLLARGTDTQYF
CDR3nt: TGTGCCAGCAGCTTAGGGTTGTTGGCGAGGGGTACCGATACGCAGTATTTT
d_gene: -
j_gene: TRBJ2-3
v_gene: TRBV7-8
abundance: many

CDR3aa: CASSQAKGLAGSYNEQFF
CDR3nt: TGTGCCAGCAGCCAAGCGAAGGGACTAGCGGGCTCCTACAATGAGCAGTTCTTC
d_gene: TRBD2
j_gene: TRBJ2-1
v_gene: TRBV3-1
abundance: -

CDR3aa: CASSGRWNYGYTF
CDR3nt: TGTGCCAGCAGCGGGAGGTGGAACTATGGCTACACCTTC
d_gene: -
j_gene: TRBJ1-2
v_gene: TRBV6-2/TRBV6-3
abundance: -

CDR3aa: CASSPPGAEQYF
CDR3nt: TGTGCCAGCTCACCACCCGGAGCCGAGCAGTACTTC
d_gene: -
j_gene: TRBJ2-7
v_gene: TRBV18
abundance: -

CDR3aa: CASSPGQGTINEQFF
CDR3nt: TGTGCCAGCAGCCCCGGACAGGGTACGATCAATGAGCAGTTCTTC
d_gene: TRBD1
j_gene: TRBJ2-1
v_gene: TRBV3-1
abundance: many

CDR3aa: CASSFEPRQGIHSNQPQHF
CDR3nt: TGTGCCAGCAGTTTTGAGCCCCGACAGGGGATCCATAGCAATCAGCCCCAGCATTTT
d_gene: TRBD1
j_gene: TRBJ1-5
v_gene: TRBV12-3/TRBV12-4
abundance: few

CDR3aa: CSVVLAGGTGELFF
CDR3nt: TGCAGCGTTGTACTAGCGGGGGGGACCGGGGAGCTGTTTTTT
d_gene: TRBD2
j_gene: TRBJ2-2
v_gene: TRBV29-1
abundance: few

CDR3aa: CASSSGTHNEQFF
CDR3nt: TGTGCCAGCAGCTCCGGGACGCACAATGAGCAGTTCTTC
d_gene: -
j_gene: TRBJ2-1
v_gene: TRBV3-1
abundance: many